One sample yielded the 30 T cell receptor beta chains listed below, sequenced in a study of OX40 agonist ivuxolimab in advanced cancers. Profiled with immunoSEQ multiplex PCR; TCRdb holds only in-frame clones, not every one. The repertoire holds 90,000 or so clones, with 70% to 90% as singletons. Material: CD4+ or CD8+ T cells sorted from blood, obtained in a trial of the OX40 agonist ivuxolimab. The receptor source for this set is an adult with an advanced solid tumor such as melanoma, head and neck, liver or kidney cancer.

The chain carries TRBV28 and TRBJ1-2; no clear D. The CDR3 runs 12 residues. From germline, CDR1 is MDHEN and CDR2 SYDVKM. V was shortened by 6 bases and J by 2 bases, with 7 bases between the two germline ends. The CDR3: CASRTLNYGYTF. Written as DNA, the CDR3 is TGTGCCAGCAGGACTTTAAACTATGGCTACACCTTC.

This chain links TRBV5-8 with TRBJ1-1; D unclear. In germline, CDR1 is SGHTS, CDR2 YDEGEE. There are 14 residues in the CDR3. The V end was cut by 2 bases, the J end by 1 base, with 9 bases between. The CDR3 nucleotides are TGTGCCAGCAGCTTTACGGGTAGGAACACTGAAGCTTTCTTT. Residues: CASSFTGRNTEAFF.

CDR3 residues: CASSVATGGADTGELFF. CDR3 coding DNA: TGTGCCAGCAGCGTAGCTACTGGGGGAGCGGACACCGGGGAGCTGTTTTTT. V gene TRBV9 combines with J gene TRBJ2-2, with D perhaps given as TRBD1 or TRBD2 (5 bases each). Between the trimmed V and J ends, which lost 0 bases and 3 bases, there was a span of 15 bases. The CDR3 consists of 17 residues. Germline assignment: CDR1 SGDLS and CDR2 YYNGEE. Together with reference TRBV9 and TRBJ2-2, the CDR3 gives the full variable domain: DSGVTQTPKHLITATGQRVTLRCSPRSGDLSVYWYQQSLDQGLQFLIQYYNGEERAKGNILERFSAQQFPDLHSELNLSSLELGDSALYFCASSVATGGADTGELFFGEGSRLTVL.

The rearrangement joins TRBV10-3 to TRBJ1-2; D might be TRBD1 (6 bases). V was shortened by 7 bases and J by 8 bases, with 17 bases between the two germline ends. This CDR3 is built from 13 residues. Germline CDR1 reads ENHRY; CDR2 reads SYGVKD. CDR3 loop: CAITARGGEGYTF. The CDR3 coding sequence is TGTGCCATCACTGCACGAGGGGGTGAAGGCTACACCTTC.

The chain uses TRBV10-1 and TRBJ1-2, with D possibly matching TRBD1 (6 bases). There are 13 residues in the CDR3. In germline, CDR1 is WNHNN, CDR2 SYGVQD (reference sequence). Between the trimmed V and J ends, which lost 6 bases and 1 base, there was a span of 9 bases. The CDR3 spells CASRQGLNYGYTF. The DNA of the CDR3 is TGCGCCAGCAGACAGGGCCTTAACTATGGCTACACCTTC.

This clone was observed once. The chain is built from TRBV11-3 and TRBJ1-6; D possibly corresponds to TRBD1 (5 bases). Germline V lookup: CDR1 SGHNT, CDR2 YENEEA. This CDR3 is built from 14 residues. V lost 2 bases, J lost 5 bases, and 7 bases lay in between. The DNA of the CDR3 is TGTGCCAGCAGCTTACAGGGTAATAATTCACCCCTCCACTTT. Its translation is CASSLQGNNSPLHF.

The chain joins TRBV19 to TRBJ2-7, with D hard to call. Per germline, CDR1 LNHDA and CDR2 SQIVND (reference sequence). The CDR3 contains 13 residues. V lost 2 bases, J lost 0 bases, and 5 bases lay in between. DNA of the CDR3: TGTGCCAGTAGTATACCCACCTCCTACGAGCAGTACTTC. Translation: CASSIPTSYEQYF. Complete variable domain (other parts from reference TRBV19 and TRBJ2-7): DGGITQSPKYLFRKEGQNVTLSCEQNLNHDAMYWYRQDPGQGLRLIYYSQIVNDFQKGDIAEGYSVSREKKESFPLTVTSAQKNPTAFYLCASSIPTSYEQYFGPGTRLTVT.

A few counts support this clone. The chain recombines TRBV6-1 with TRBJ1-2; TRBD1 is a possible D gene (6 bases). CDR1 and CDR2 from the germline V gene are MNHNS and SASEGT. Trimming shortened V by 5 bases and J by 3 bases, and 16 bases separated the two germline ends. The CDR3 runs to 15 residues. The CDR3 nucleotides are TGTGCCAGCAGTTCCCAGGGAGGGGGGGACTATGGCTACACCTTC. Translating it yields CASSSQGGGDYGYTF.

In its sample, this clone was seen once. The chain combines TRBV29-1 with TRBJ1-5, with TRBD1 matching 9 bases. The CDR3 covers 14 residues. Per germline, CDR1 SQVTM and CDR2 ANQGSEA. Losses at the gene ends were 6 bases for V and 6 bases for J; bases not matched to a gene: 9. CDR3 coding DNA: TGCAGCGTGAGTGGGACAGGGCCAGGTCAGCCCCAGCATTTT. It specifies CSVSGTGPGQPQHF.

The chain combines TRBV18 with TRBJ2-6; 8 bases are shared with TRBD2. The length of the CDR3 is 20 residues. After removal of 3 bases from V and 0 bases from J, the junction contained 13 bases not matched to a gene. Germline V gene sequence: CDR1 KGHSH, CDR2 LQKENI. Written as DNA, the CDR3 is TGTGCCAGCTCACCGGACTTACTAGCGGCCCAGAGCTCTGGGGCCAACGTCCTGACTTTC. This gives the protein CASSPDLLAAQSSGANVLTF.

V gene TRBV7-2 combines with J gene TRBJ1-1; 7 positions match TRBD1. Unmatched junction bases numbered 5, after V lost 5 bases and J lost 5 bases. Looked up from germline, CDR1 is SGHTA and CDR2 is FQGNSA. The CDR3 runs to 13 residues. Here the CDR3 reads CASSLQGMTEAFF. The CDR3 nucleotides read TGTGCCAGCAGCCTACAGGGGATGACTGAAGCTTTCTTT.

This sequence joins TRBV19 and TRBJ1-4; D gene unclear. Trimming pared 1 base from V and 4 bases from J, leaving 10 bases between. In germline, CDR1 is LNHDA, CDR2 SQIVND (reference sequence). This CDR3 has 15 amino acids. CDR3 sequence: CASSIGASFNEKLFF. The CDR3 DNA is TGTGCCAGTAGTATAGGTGCGTCCTTTAATGAAAAACTGTTTTTT.

This sequence joins TRBV10-3 and TRBJ1-1, with 7 bases lining up with TRBD1. V dropped 8 bases and J dropped 2; count of bases not matched to a gene: 5. Germline V gives CDR1 ENHRY, CDR2 SYGVKD. The CDR3 length is 13 residues. CDR3 protein: CAIGDSLNTEAFF. In nucleotides, the CDR3 is TGTGCCATCGGGGACAGCCTTAACACTGAAGCTTTCTTT.

This chain joins TRBV12-2 and TRBJ1-2. TRBV12-2 is described as a pseudogene. The length of the CDR3 is 15 residues. The CDR3 DNA sequence: TGTGCAAGTCGCTTAGACGGGACTTTAGGCTATGGCTACACCTTC. Translation gives CASRLDGTLGYGYTF.

As to this clone: The sample contains more than one DNA sequence encoding this CDR3. The genes are TRBV28 and TRBJ1-1, with D possibly TRBD1 on 5 matching bases. This CDR3 is built from 15 residues. V lost 3 bases and J 3 bases, leaving 14 bases between the germline ends. The germline CDR1 and CDR2 sequences are MDHEN and SYDVKM. CDR3 amino acids: CASSFEGKGYTEAFF. CDR3 bases: TGTGCCAGCAGTTTTGAGGGAAAGGGGTACACTGAAGCTTTCTTT.

The chain has TRBV11-2 and TRBJ2-7; TRBD1 agrees at 9 bases. The CDR3 spans 15 residues. Germline V gives CDR1 SGHAT, CDR2 FQNNGV. V was pared by 0 bases and J by 2 bases, with 2 bases of the junction left unmatched. The CDR3 here is CASSLDTGGPYEQYF. The CDR3 coding sequence is TGTGCCAGCAGCTTAGATACAGGGGGCCCCTACGAGCAGTACTTC.

This clone was observed a few times. The chain has TRBV7-9 and TRBJ2-3, with D possibly TRBD2 on 6 matching bases. Germline lookup yields CDR1 SEHNR and CDR2 FQNEAQ (reference sequence). This CDR3 comprises 13 residues. The germline V and J ends were trimmed by 6 bases and 4 bases, with 11 bases remaining between them. The CDR3 reads CASRRLEADTQYF. Here the CDR3 DNA reads TGTGCCAGCAGGAGACTAGAGGCAGATACGCAGTATTTT.

This sequence joins TRBV5-1 and TRBJ2-1; 8 bases map to TRBD1. Germline loops: CDR1 SGHRS, CDR2 YFSETQ. Germline trimming cut 4 bases from V and 1 base from J; bases unmatched to any gene: 7. The length of the CDR3 is 16 residues. CDR3 DNA: TGCGCCAGCAGCGAATCTACAGGGGGATCCTACAATGAGCAGTTCTTC. Translating gives CASSESTGGSYNEQFF.

V and J are TRBV7-9 and TRBJ2-3; weak D call: TRBD2 (5 bases). This CDR3 contains 14 residues. Germline V gene lookup returns CDR1 SEHNR and CDR2 FQNEAQ (reference sequence). The V and J ends lost 0 bases and 1 base respectively, with 5 bases between them. The CDR3 nucleotides read TGTGCCAGCAGCTTAGCGCGGGGCACAGATACGCAGTATTTT. Encoded protein: CASSLARGTDTQYF.

The chain recombines TRBV20-1 with TRBJ2-1; D uncertain. This CDR3 region has 9 residues. From germline, CDR1 is DFQATT and CDR2 SNEGSKA (reference sequence). The germline V and J ends were trimmed by 6 bases and 15 bases, with 12 bases remaining between them. CDR3 sequence reads: CSAISSRFF. CDR3 DNA sequence: TGCAGTGCCATCTCATCGCGGTTCTTC.

The chain employs TRBV2 and TRBJ2-2, with 8 bases aligning to TRBD1. The junction had 7 bases not matched to a gene; V was cut back by 3 bases and J by 7 bases. Germline V gives CDR1 SNHLY, CDR2 FYNNEI. This CDR3 is 15 amino acids long. The CDR3, as DNA: TGTGCCAGCAGTGAGAGAGGGACAGGAAACGGGGAGCTGTTTTTT. Its protein product is CASSERGTGNGELFF. The full variable domain, its missing parts supplied by reference TRBV2 and TRBJ2-2, is EPEVTQTPSHQVTQMGQEVILRCVPISNHLYFYWYRQILGQKVEFLVSFYNNEISEKSEIFDDQFSVERPDGSNFTLKIRSTKLEDSAMYFCASSERGTGNGELFFGEGSRLTVL.

This sequence joins TRBV28 and TRBJ2-7; no firm D call. Trimming pared 6 bases from V and 0 bases from J, leaving 15 bases between. The V gene's germline CDR1 is MDHEN and CDR2 SYDVKM. There are 15 residues in the CDR3. This CDR3 is CASSPAEGSSYEQYF. Written as DNA, the CDR3 is TGTGCCAGCAGCCCCGCCGAAGGGTCCTCCTACGAGCAGTACTTC.

V usage is TRBV7-7 and J usage is TRBJ1-1; D unclear. This CDR3 is 15 amino acids long. Germline values: CDR1 SSHAT, CDR2 FNYEAQ (reference sequence). The V end was cut by 0 bases, the J end by 0 bases, with 8 bases between. This CDR3 reads CASSLAPEMNTEAFF. The CDR3 nucleotides are TGTGCCAGCAGCTTAGCACCGGAGATGAACACTGAAGCTTTCTTT.

The J gene is TRBJ2-1, the V gene TRBV28; 9 bases match TRBD2. Losses at the gene ends were 3 bases for V and 2 bases for J; bases not matched to a gene: 2. The CDR3 loop spans 15 amino acids. Per germline, CDR1 MDHEN and CDR2 SYDVKM. CDR3 residues: CASSFPSGAYNEQFF. The CDR3 coding sequence is TGTGCCAGCAGTTTCCCTAGCGGGGCCTACAATGAGCAGTTCTTC.

V usage is TRBV6-1 and J usage is TRBJ2-7; TRBD1 aligns across 7 bases. Per the germline V gene, CDR1 is MNHNS and CDR2 is SASEGT. The V and J ends lost 7 bases and 0 bases, in that order; junction bases with no gene match: 6. The CDR3 is made up of 14 amino acids. This CDR3 reads CASKGTVNSYEQYF. The CDR3 bases are TGTGCCAGCAAAGGGACAGTCAACTCCTACGAGCAGTACTTC.

This rearrangement joins TRBV11-3 to TRBJ2-7; D possibly corresponds to TRBD1 (7 bases). This CDR3 contains 14 residues. V gave up 5 bases and J gave up 0 bases, with 11 bases separating them. Germline V gene data show CDR1 as SGHNT and CDR2 as YENEEA. The CDR3 coding sequence is TGTGCCAGCAGCCAGGGGGGTAGCTCCTACGAGCAGTACGTC. This encodes CASSQGGSSYEQYV.

The chain combines TRBV7-5 with TRBJ1-5. TRBV7-5 is labeled a pseudogene. The CDR3 has 18 residues. The CDR3 DNA is TGTGCCAGAAGCTACGGGCCGCCCCGGGACGGGTACAATCAGCCCCAGCATTTT. Encoded protein: CARSYGPPRDGYNQPQHF.

This chain links TRBV10-1 with TRBJ2-3; D remains ambiguous. V was clipped by 4 bases and J by 8 bases, with 10 bases between them. CDR1 WNHNN and CDR2 SYGVQD come from the germline V gene (reference sequence). The CDR3 length is 12 residues. This chain's CDR3 is CASSGPRGTQYF. DNA of the CDR3: TGCGCCAGCAGTGGCCCCAGAGGTACGCAGTATTTT.

The chain has TRBV10-2 and TRBJ1-1, with unresolved D. Germline-derived CDR1 and CDR2 are WSHSY and SAAADI. V was cut by 2 bases and J by 0 bases, with 7 bases left in between. The CDR3 contains 14 residues. CDR3 DNA: TGCGCCAGCAGTGAGGTCTCAATGAACACTGAAGCTTTCTTT. Translated, it gives CASSEVSMNTEAFF.

The genes are TRBV9 and TRBJ1-2; maybe TRBD1 (5 bases). The V gene lost 3 bases and the J gene lost 0 bases, with 12 bases spanning the gap. Germline CDR1 SGDLS, CDR2 YYNGEE. CDR3 length: 15 residues. The CDR3 loop is CASSEGTRANYGYTF. In nucleotides, the CDR3 is TGTGCCAGCAGCGAGGGGACGAGAGCTAACTATGGCTACACCTTC.